These 27 T cell receptor beta chains were all obtained from the same sample, sequenced in a study of cytotoxic CD8 clonotypes in ibrutinib-treated CLL (dated by TCRdb to the early 2020s). Per the publication, the time point label means: approximately 2 years on ibrutinib. Library preparation employed the immunoSEQ multiplex PCR assay. Not all clones reach the TCRdb copy of this immuneACCESS table, which keeps in-frame sequences only. Checked studies attribute under half of the gap to unresolved V genes and leave the rest unexplained. The sample includes about 92,000 clones, with 70% to 80% observed a single time. Together, the top ten hold 20% to 25% of the sample. The sequencing used PBMCs, collected after 24 months of ibrutinib treatment. These receptors all come from a human donor with chronic lymphocytic leukemia.

This clone was counted a single time. The chain employs TRBV27 and TRBJ2-7; maybe TRBD2 (6 bases). CDR1 is MNHEY and CDR2 is SMNVEV in the germline V gene (reference sequence). V was shortened by 4 bases and J by 1 base, with 17 bases between the two germline ends. The length of the CDR3 is 16 residues. The CDR3 DNA reads TGTGCCAGCAGTTACGTAAGGGGAGGAGGGTCCTACGAGCAGTACTTC. Its translation: CASSYVRGGGSYEQYF.

The table lists this clone with a few counts. This rearrangement joins TRBV19 to TRBJ2-2; 11 positions match TRBD2. Germline trimming cut 8 bases from V and 5 bases from J; bases unmatched to any gene: 1. The CDR3 is 13 amino acids. Germline CDR1 reads LNHDA; CDR2 reads SQIVND (reference sequence). In DNA form, the CDR3 reads TGTGCCAGTCGGACTAGCGGGACCGGGGAGCTGTTTTTT. Its translation is CASRTSGTGELFF.

The chain joins TRBV6-6 to TRBJ2-5; D gene uncertain. The J call may be incorrect, as the DNA end agrees better with TRBJ2-7. Germline CDR1 MNHNY, CDR2 SVGAGI (reference sequence). This CDR3 region has 13 residues. In DNA, the CDR3 is TGTGCCAGCAGTTACTACAAGACCTACGAGCAGTACTTC. It specifies CASSYYKTYEQYF.

The chain carries TRBV5-4 and TRBJ2-2, with D possibly matching TRBD2 (5 bases). Germline V CDR1 and CDR2: SGHNT, YYREEE (reference sequence). V lost 0 bases to trimming and J lost 4 bases, with 19 bases between them. CDR3 length: 18 amino acids. This CDR3 reads CASSLGTGELGATGELFF. CDR3 nucleotides: TGTGCCAGCAGCTTGGGGACCGGTGAACTAGGCGCCACCGGGGAGCTGTTTTTT.

This clone was detected only a few times. The rearrangement links TRBV2 to TRBJ2-7; TRBD2 matches 8 bases. V lost 6 bases to trimming and J lost 5 bases; unmatched junction nucleotides: 9. CDR3 length: 14 residues. Germline-derived CDR1 and CDR2 are SNHLY and FYNNEI. CDR3 in amino acids: CASRERESVNEQYF. The CDR3, as DNA: TGTGCCAGCAGAGAGCGGGAGTCAGTCAACGAGCAGTACTTC.

The CDR3 DNA is TGTGCCAGCAGGACCGGACAGGGCTACGAGCAGTACTTC. It translates to CASRTGQGYEQYF. The chain employs TRBV25-1 and TRBJ2-7, with 8 bases lining up with TRBD1. The CDR3 sequence is 13 residues long. The ends lost 6 bases at V and 3 bases at J; junction bases unmatched: 4. Germline loops: CDR1 MGHDK, CDR2 SYGVNS.

The V and J genes are TRBV27 and TRBJ2-2, with unresolved D. CDR1 and CDR2 from the germline V gene are MNHEY and SMNVEV (reference sequence). Trimming stripped 5 bases from V and 8 bases from J, with 9 bases between. The CDR3 covers 12 residues. In DNA, the CDR3 is TGTGCCAGCAGTACCCTTAGTGGGGAGCTGTTTTTT. Amino acids: CASSTLSGELFF.

The chain links TRBV27 to TRBJ2-7; 8 nucleotides align to TRBD2. The V and J ends lost 0 bases and 2 bases, in that order; junction bases with no gene match: 18. The CDR3 sequence is 20 residues long. CDR1 and CDR2 from the germline V gene are MNHEY and SMNVEV (reference sequence). DNA of the CDR3: TGTGCCAGCAGTTTATCCACGGGGGGCAGGTCCGGGACTAGGGCCTACGAGCAGTACTTC. The encoded protein is CASSLSTGGRSGTRAYEQYF.

This chain links TRBV19 with TRBJ1-4, with a weak D call TRBD1 (6 bases). This CDR3 has 15 residues. CDR1 is LNHDA, CDR2 SQIVND, per germline (reference sequence). The V gene lost 8 bases and the J gene lost 7 bases, with 20 bases spanning the gap. CDR3 sequence (DNA): TGTGCCAGTCCCCCCCCACAGGGAGAGGGTGAAAAACTGTTTTTT. Its translation is CASPPPQGEGEKLFF.

The chain couples TRBV6-7 to TRBJ2-7; D is perhaps TRBD2 (6 bases). TRBV6-7 is an open reading frame, and its role is uncertain. The CDR3 is 16 residues long. V was shortened by 2 bases and J by 0 bases, with 14 bases between the two germline ends. CDR3 nucleotide sequence: TGTGCCAGCAGTTACCAGCGGACTAAAACCTCCTACGAGCAGTACTTC. It specifies CASSYQRTKTSYEQYF.

The V call is TRBV19, the J call TRBJ1-1; 7 bases align to TRBD1. The CDR3 has 16 residues. The germline V gene has CDR1 LNHDA and CDR2 SQIVND (reference sequence). J lost 5 bases, V lost 4 bases, and 13 bases had no gene match. The CDR3 coding sequence is TGTGCCAGTAGTAGACCCAGTACCAGGGGGAGGACTGAAGCTTTCTTT. This gives the protein CASSRPSTRGRTEAFF.

V gene TRBV19 combines with J gene TRBJ2-5; 9 positions agree with TRBD2. The V gene's germline CDR1 is LNHDA and CDR2 SQIVND (reference sequence). The CDR3 covers 17 residues. J was trimmed by 1 base and V by 1 base; bases with no gene match: 7. In DNA, the CDR3 is TGTGCCAGTAGTATAGGGGGAAGCGGGAGGTCCCAAGAGACCCAGTACTTC. This encodes CASSIGGSGRSQETQYF.

This CDR3 is CSVGRDRNTGELFF. In nucleotides, the CDR3 is TGCAGCGTTGGGAGGGACAGAAACACCGGGGAGCTGTTTTTT. The V and J genes are TRBV29-1 and TRBJ2-2, with D possibly TRBD1 on 7 matching bases. The CDR3 is made up of 14 amino acids. V was pared by 4 bases and J by 2 bases, with 11 bases between. Germline lookup yields CDR1 SQVTM and CDR2 ANQGSEA.

The gene calls are TRBV28 and TRBJ2-1; the D gene is possibly TRBD1 (6 bases). Germline CDR1 is MDHEN and CDR2 is SYDVKM. V shed 5 bases and J shed 0 bases, with 8 bases lying between them. The CDR3 spans 14 residues. The DNA for the CDR3 is TGTGCCAGCAGTCGACAGGCCTCCTACAATGAGCAGTTCTTC. Its protein is CASSRQASYNEQFF.

This clone was seen only once. The chain employs TRBV5-6 and TRBJ2-7; D not certain. Germline lookup yields CDR1 SGHDT and CDR2 YYEEEE. V was pared by 1 base and J by 1 base, with 9 bases between. The CDR3 has 14 residues. The CDR3 bases are TGTGCCAGCAGCTTGTCCCCTAGTTCCTACGAGCAGTACTTC. Translated: CASSLSPSSYEQYF.

This chain uses TRBV18 with TRBJ1-1; D uncertain. This CDR3 region has 13 residues. Germline CDR1 and CDR2: KGHSH and LQKENI. Trimming pared 4 bases from V and 0 bases from J, leaving 6 bases between. CDR3 loop: CASSQELNTEAFF. The CDR3 DNA sequence: TGTGCCAGCTCACAGGAGTTGAACACTGAAGCTTTCTTT. Full variable domain (remainder filled in from reference TRBV18 and TRBJ1-1): NAGVMQNPRHLVRRRGQEARLRCSPMKGHSHVYWYRQLPEEGLKFMVYLQKENIIDESGMPKERFSAEFPKEGPSILRIQQVVRGDSAAYFCASSQELNTEAFFGQGTRLTVV.

The genes are TRBV27 and TRBJ1-4; 7 bases align to TRBD1. V shed 3 bases and J 6 bases; nucleotides not matched to a gene: 7. Germline CDR1 MNHEY, CDR2 SMNVEV (reference sequence). The CDR3 has 15 amino acids. The CDR3 nucleotides read TGTGCCAGCAGTTTCCAGGGGGGGGCGGATGAAAAACTGTTTTTT. This translates into CASSFQGGADEKLFF.

The rearrangement joins TRBV5-1 to TRBJ2-7; 10 bases are a match to TRBD1. The germline V gene encodes CDR1 SGHRS and CDR2 YFSETQ. The CDR3 has 17 residues. V gave up 3 bases and J gave up 4 bases; unmatched junction bases: 13. CDR3 DNA: TGCGCCAGCAGCTGGGGAGCGGGACAGGGGCGAACTTACGAGCAGTACTTC. This sequence encodes CASSWGAGQGRTYEQYF.

This clone has more than one count but fewer than ten. The V gene is TRBV2, the J gene TRBJ2-6; D might be TRBD1 or TRBD2, each matching 5 bases. Germline-derived CDR1 and CDR2 are SNHLY and FYNNEI. The CDR3 runs 16 residues. Trimming cost V 10 bases and J 0 bases, with 16 bases left between them. The CDR3 here is CAMRGSFNSGANVLTF. Here the CDR3 DNA reads TGTGCCATGAGGGGCAGTTTCAACTCTGGGGCCAACGTCCTGACTTTC.

This clone has at least ten counts. This sequence joins TRBV9 and TRBJ2-7; a possible D gene is TRBD2 (6 bases). The CDR3 has 13 amino acids. V was trimmed by 0 bases and J by 6 bases, leaving 10 bases between them. Germline loops: CDR1 SGDLS, CDR2 YYNGEE. The DNA of the CDR3 is TGTGCCAGCAGCGTAGCGGTGGGGGGCGAGCAGTACTTC. Translated, it gives CASSVAVGGEQYF.

The rearrangement uses TRBV7-3 and TRBJ2-3, with 10 bases identical to TRBD2. V was pared by 5 bases and J by 2 bases, with 4 bases of the junction left unmatched. This CDR3 contains 15 residues. Germline CDR1 and CDR2: SGHTA and FQGTGA. CDR3 DNA sequence: TGTGCCAGCAGCGTACTAGCGGGGCCCACAGATACGCAGTATTTT. The encoded protein is CASSVLAGPTDTQYF. Full variable domain (outside the CDR3, taken from reference TRBV7-3 and TRBJ2-3): GAGVSQTPSNKVTEKGKYVELRCDPISGHTALYWYRQSLGQGPEFLIYFQGTGAADDSGLPNDRFFAVRPEGSVSTLKIQRTERGDSAVYLCASSVLAGPTDTQYFGPGTRLTVL.

The chain joins TRBV2 to TRBJ2-1; TRBD1 matches at 7 bases. J gave up 6 bases and V 5 bases, and 10 bases lay outside the gene matches. The germline gives CDR1 SNHLY, CDR2 FYNNEI. This CDR3 contains 15 residues. The CDR3 sequence: CASSWDRGILNEQFF. DNA of the CDR3: TGTGCCAGCAGTTGGGACAGAGGTATCCTCAATGAGCAGTTCTTC.

This clone was picked up a small number of times. Other DNA sequences in the same sample also yield this CDR3. This sequence joins TRBV10-2 and TRBJ1-5; possible D gene TRBD1, 5 bases. This CDR3 spans 16 amino acids. V lost 0 bases and J 0 bases, leaving 9 bases between the germline ends. The germline V gene encodes CDR1 WSHSY and CDR2 SAAADI. The CDR3 bases are TGCGCCAGCAGTGAGTCGCCAGGGAATAGCAATCAGCCCCAGCATTTT. This encodes CASSESPGNSNQPQHF.

This chain's CDR3 is CASSSGTGVSYNEQFF. CDR3 bases: TGTGCCAGCAGCTCAGGGACAGGGGTCTCCTACAATGAGCAGTTCTTC. The rearrangement uses TRBV7-6 and TRBJ2-1, with TRBD1 identical over 10 bases. Germline assignment: CDR1 SGHVS and CDR2 FNYEAQ. With 4 bases clipped from V and 0 bases from J, the junction kept 3 bases outside the gene matches. The CDR3 has 16 amino acids.

This clone was recorded only once. CDR3 DNA: TGTGCCAGCGGTCTTAGCGGGAGGTCTACCGGGGAGCTGTTTTTT. Encoded protein: CASGLSGRSTGELFF. This chain links TRBV11-2 with TRBJ2-2; 10 bases agree with TRBD2. Trimming removed 8 bases from V and 5 bases from J; junction bases left unmatched: 8. The CDR3 length is 15 residues. CDR1 and CDR2 (germline): SGHAT, FQNNGV.

V usage is TRBV28 and J usage is TRBJ1-2; D remains ambiguous. V was cut by 6 bases and J by 2 bases, with 10 bases left in between. The CDR3 consists of 13 residues. The germline gives CDR1 MDHEN, CDR2 SYDVKM. The chain's CDR3 is CASRKGGNYGYTF. CDR3 coding DNA: TGTGCCAGCAGAAAGGGTGGGAACTATGGCTACACCTTC.

This clone has only one observation. The CDR3 protein is CASSLGAGGSNQPQHF. CDR3 DNA: TGCGCCAGCAGCTTGGGTGCAGGGGGGAGCAATCAGCCCCAGCATTTT. The V call is TRBV5-1, the J call TRBJ1-5; 7 bases are shared with TRBD1. The J segment lost 1 base and the V segment lost 0 bases, leaving 4 bases of the junction unmatched. Germline loops: CDR1 SGHRS, CDR2 YFSETQ. There are 16 residues in the CDR3.